The clone carrying this T cell receptor (beta chain) was recorded many times. Its antigen is as yet unknown. The authors prepared the TCRbeta library with unique molecular identifiers. A single record per CDR3 protein comes from TCRdb applying MiXCR to the PCR reads. The sample carries 280,000 or so distinct CDR3 sequences, about 9.9% recorded once. This sample was taken from a study of T-cell reconstitution after alpha-beta-depleted transplantation in children. Findings of the study overall: Where alpha-beta T cells came from about two months after transplant was reportedly several hundred expanded graft clones. Diversity and T-cell counts at one year after transplant derived mostly from new T cells. Certain patients had high TCRbeta diversity at day 60, and it came from recipient T cells and thymic progenitors that survived.

The V segment lost 2 bases and the J segment 6 bases; nucleotides outside the gene matches: 10. The length of the CDR3 is 17 residues. The chain has TRBV12-3 or TRBV12-4 and TRBJ2-2; 9 nucleotides align to TRBD2. The TCR was taken from a male patient under 10 years old who had a stem cell transplant for chronic granulomatous disease, so the T cells may come from the graft donor. Specimen: peripheral blood, collected 180 days after TCRalphabeta/CD19-depleted stem cell transplant. The CDR3 bases are TGTGCCAGCAGTTTAAACGTTGGCGGGAGGGCCCCCGGGGAGCTGTTTTTT. Amino acids: CASSLNVGGRAPGELFF.